What follows is one T cell receptor beta chain and its context. Its antigen is not yet known. No base quality information exists; no much larger clone differs at one position. The CDR3 goes from the cysteine to the phenylalanine over 21 residues. Just the 63-base CDR3 DNA is kept, in frame starting at base 1. Trimming leaves V shorter by 0 bases and J shorter by 0 bases, with the junction holding 17 bases beyond the gene matches. The germline V gene specifies SGHTA as CDR1 and FQGNSA as CDR2. TCRbeta CDR3 regions were amplified from genomic DNA by means of the immunoSEQ Assay, a bias-controlled multiplex PCR. Processing in the source paper ran as follows. Within the assay, amplification of reference gene primers was used to estimate how many nucleated cells each sample contained. To quantify the absolute abundance of each unique TCRbeta CDR3 rearrangement, sequence reads were collapsed and filtered. For each sample, productive Simpson clonality was calculated as the square root of Simpson's diversity index across productive rearrangements. Imported from immuneACCESS, the table was reduced by TCRdb to in-frame sequences with V and J called. These copies leave out some clones; in studies compared against another copy, an unresolved V gene accounts for under half, and the cause of the remainder is not known. That table gives V, J and clone size, and the DNA gave D and trimming. The sample table contains about 120,000 clones; only one count was recorded for over 70% of them. Jointly, the top ten make up about 2.3% of the sample.

These data originate in a study of blood T cell repertoires in COVID-19 (dated by TCRdb to 2019 to 2021). Study-level background: The collaborator samples originated in the United States, Italy and Spain and spanned the acute and convalescent phases of COVID-19. The material from the prospective study consisted of cDNA or gDNA derived from T cells, B-cell-depleted T cells, or PBMCs. The dataset comprised deeply sampled blood TCRbeta repertoires from subjects exposed to, actively infected with, or recovered from COVID-19. The repertoires were released in a freely available public database meant as a resource for research on the immune response to SARS-CoV-2. Samples came from the ongoing ImmuneRACE study (first 160 participants) plus 1,254 subjects from 6 global collaborators. The sample metadata nearly always contained a de-identified subject ID, COVID-19 status, age in years and sex. Where available, HLA class I and class II types were taken from metadata supplied by the sample provider and were not determined by assay-based typing. Points the paper makes about the study in general: The quantity of clinical and demographic metadata differed by source and by participant and was supplied without curation.

Whole blood was collected in K2EDTA tubes by collaborating institutions according to the institutions' own protocols. For TCRbeta analysis, collaborators shipped samples as frozen whole blood, isolated PBMCs, or DNA extracted from either of those sample types. The sequence was collected from a man between 65 and 85 years old with acute or convalescent COVID-19. The sequencing input was peripheral blood. The chain is encoded by TRBV7-2 joined to TRBJ1-1; the central 9 bases match TRBD1. CDR3 loop: CASSLAGQGFRTALMNTEAFF. Here is the DNA: TGTGCCAGCAGCTTAGCTGGACAGGGGTTTCGAACCGCCCTAATGAACACTGAAGCTTTCTTT.